The 18 T cell receptor beta chains presented below share a single source sample, sequenced in a study of cytotoxic CD8 clonotypes in ibrutinib-treated CLL. The table came from immunoSEQ multiplex PCR; TCRdb's copy has only in-frame clones and leaves some out. The top ten clones hold around 6.6% of a sample with 300,000 or so clones, roughly 71% of them seen once. The sample was PBMCs, taken after 36 months of ibrutinib treatment. The receptors were gathered from a human donor with chronic lymphocytic leukemia.

This chain links TRBV5-5 with TRBJ2-5; tentatively, D is TRBD1 (5 bases). Trimming took off 3 bases at V and 1 base at J, with 13 bases between the two ends. The germline V gene encodes CDR1 SGHKS and CDR2 YYEKEE (reference sequence). This CDR3 contains 15 residues. CDR3 nucleotides: TGTGCCAGCAGCTCCCCTCGACAGCCCCAAGAGACCCAGTACTTC. Translation gives CASSSPRQPQETQYF. Variable domain in full (rest from reference TRBV5-5 and TRBJ2-5): DAGVTQSPTHLIKTRGQQVTLRCSPISGHKSVSWYQQVLGQGPQFIFQYYEKEERGRGNFPDRFSARQFPNYSSELNVNALLLGDSALYLCASSSPRQPQETQYFGPGTRLLVL.

This clone was seen a single time. The chain carries TRBV11-2 and TRBJ1-1; tentatively, D is TRBD1 (5 bases). The CDR3 is 17 residues long. V was trimmed by 1 base and J by 2 bases, leaving 17 bases between them. The germline V gene encodes CDR1 SGHAT and CDR2 FQNNGV. In DNA, the CDR3 is TGTGCCAGCAGCTTAGCGACTTACAGGAAATCTAACACTGAAGCTTTCTTT. Its protein is CASSLATYRKSNTEAFF.

The rearrangement joins TRBV9 to TRBJ2-7, with TRBD1 matching 9 bases. Germline V gene lookup returns CDR1 SGDLS and CDR2 YYNGEE. The J segment lost 3 bases and the V segment lost 4 bases, leaving 2 bases of the junction unmatched. There are 13 residues in the CDR3. CDR3 DNA: TGTGCCAGCAGCAAGGGACAGGGCTACGAGCAGTACTTC. Encoded protein: CASSKGQGYEQYF.

The sample holds one count of this clone. The chain joins TRBV18 to TRBJ1-5; D uncertain. CDR3 length equals 16 residues. Germline V lookup: CDR1 KGHSH, CDR2 LQKENI. V dropped 1 base and J dropped 0 bases, with 10 bases sitting between them. CDR3 sequence reads: CASSPLPQFSNQPQHF. DNA for the CDR3: TGTGCCAGCTCACCACTTCCACAGTTTAGCAATCAGCCCCAGCATTTT.

Only a few counts were recorded for this clone. V is TRBV2 and J is TRBJ2-3, with D possibly being TRBD2 (5 bases). Trimming removed 6 bases at V and 1 base at J, with 14 bases between. The CDR3 contains 15 residues. CDR1 and CDR2 (germline): SNHLY, FYNNEI. Written as DNA, the CDR3 is TGTGCCAGCAGGGAGGACTTCCGGGGCACAGATACGCAGTATTTT. Its translation is CASREDFRGTDTQYF.

This clone was picked up a small number of times. J is TRBJ1-2 and V is TRBV7-9, with 7 bases aligning to TRBD1. The V gene end was trimmed by 5 bases and the J gene end by 0 bases; junction bases not matched to a gene: 3. There are 14 residues in the CDR3. The V gene's germline CDR1 is SEHNR and CDR2 FQNEAQ (reference sequence). The CDR3 region is CASSEGTANYGYTF. The CDR3 region has the DNA TGTGCCAGCAGCGAGGGGACAGCTAACTATGGCTACACCTTC.

This clone was seen only a few times. The chain has TRBV27 and TRBJ2-3; D is uncertain. Germline-derived CDR1 and CDR2 are MNHEY and SMNVEV (reference sequence). There are 14 residues in the CDR3. Trimming removed 3 bases at V and 2 bases at J, with 9 bases between. This chain's CDR3 is CASSFERYTDTQYF. Here the CDR3 DNA reads TGTGCCAGCAGTTTTGAGAGATACACAGATACGCAGTATTTT.

V is TRBV7-8 and J is TRBJ2-7, with D tentatively TRBD1 or TRBD2 (5 bases each). The ends were cut back, 4 bases at V and 0 bases at J, with 19 bases in the middle. The CDR3 covers 17 residues. Germline loops: CDR1 SGHVS, CDR2 FQNEAQ. The CDR3 here is CASSYRRGAKLSYEQYF. CDR3 sequence (DNA): TGTGCCAGCAGCTATAGACGGGGCGCCAAACTCTCCTACGAGCAGTACTTC.

A few counts support this clone. V and J are TRBV2 and TRBJ1-5; the D is unclear. V lost 2 bases and J 1 base, leaving 9 bases between the germline ends. CDR3 size: 15 residues. CDR1 is SNHLY, CDR2 FYNNEI, per germline. CDR3 region: CASSERSVSNQPQHF. CDR3 DNA: TGTGCCAGCAGTGAACGGTCTGTCAGCAATCAGCCCCAGCATTTT.

V gene TRBV6-5 combines with J gene TRBJ2-7, with 8 bases fitting TRBD2. The CDR3 consists of 15 residues. CDR1 MNHEY and CDR2 SVGAGI come from the germline V gene. With V trimmed by 0 bases and J by 4 bases, 5 bases remained unmatched. The chain's CDR3 is CASSYSAGGDYEQYF. The CDR3 coding sequence is TGTGCCAGCAGTTACTCTGCGGGGGGCGATTACGAGCAGTACTTC.

This clone was picked up a small number of times. This rearrangement joins TRBV5-1 to TRBJ1-2; D not certain. Germline CDR1 reads SGHRS; CDR2 reads YFSETQ. V lost 3 bases and J 6 bases, leaving 12 bases between the germline ends. This CDR3 contains 13 residues. DNA of the CDR3: TGCGCCAGCAGCTCCGGGTCGGGCGATGGCTACACCTTC. Its protein product is CASSSGSGDGYTF.

This clone has only a few counts. The CDR3 coding sequence is TGTGCCAGCAGCCCTATTGGACAGGGGGCCTCCTACGAGCAGTACTTC. This gives the protein CASSPIGQGASYEQYF. The rearrangement links TRBV14 to TRBJ2-7; 11 bases are a match to TRBD1. CDR3 length: 16 residues. Per the germline V gene, CDR1 is SGHDN and CDR2 is FVKESK. V lost 4 bases and J lost 0; bases outside the gene matches: 5.

The rearrangement joins TRBV15 to TRBJ2-3; D might be TRBD2 (5 bases). V was cut by 1 base and J by 1 base, with 15 bases left in between. Germline-derived CDR1 and CDR2 are LNHNV and YYDKDF (reference sequence). The CDR3 has 17 amino acids. The CDR3 region is CATSRAYTLEGTDTQYF. CDR3 bases: TGTGCCACCAGCAGAGCATACACCCTGGAGGGCACAGATACGCAGTATTTT.

This clone has more than one count but fewer than ten. The chain links TRBV4-1 to TRBJ2-7; TRBD2 matches at 8 bases. CDR1 is MGHRA, CDR2 YSYEKL, per germline. This CDR3 contains 16 residues. V lost 2 bases and J lost 2; bases outside the gene matches: 8. This CDR3 reads CASSQLAGYVTYEQYF. CDR3 sequence (DNA): TGCGCCAGCAGCCAATTAGCGGGGTATGTTACCTACGAGCAGTACTTC.

This clone appeared once. This CDR3 is CASRLGKLTGELFF. The CDR3 DNA is TGTGCCAGCAGACTAGGTAAGCTCACCGGGGAGCTGTTTTTT. The chain joins TRBV19 to TRBJ2-2, with D possibly TRBD2 on 6 matching bases. CDR3 length: 14 residues. Trimming removed 9 bases from V and 4 bases from J, with 15 bases in between. Germline lookup yields CDR1 LNHDA and CDR2 SQIVND (reference sequence). Variable domain in full (rest from reference TRBV19 and TRBJ2-2): DGGITQSPKYLFRKEGQNVTLSCEQNLNHDAMYWYRQDPGQGLRLIYYSQIVNDFQKGDIAEGYSVSREKKESFPLTVTSAQKNPTAFYLCASRLGKLTGELFFGEGSRLTVL.

This clone showed up just a few times. V usage is TRBV5-5 and J usage is TRBJ1-5; D call uncertain. Deletions cut 0 bases from V and 9 bases from J, with 16 bases between. The CDR3 covers 15 residues. Germline V CDR1 and CDR2: SGHKS, YYEKEE (reference sequence). CDR3 region: CASSLAPQTRWPQHF. The CDR3 nucleotides are TGTGCCAGCAGCTTGGCCCCACAGACCCGGTGGCCCCAGCATTTT.

The J gene is TRBJ1-4, the V gene TRBV5-8, with a possible D match to TRBD1 (5 bases). The CDR3 runs to 15 residues. Germline CDR1 reads SGHTS; CDR2 reads YDEGEE. V lost 7 bases and J 5 bases, leaving 18 bases between the germline ends. In DNA, the CDR3 is TGTGCCAGCTATTACCGCTCGGGGCTGAATGAAAAACTGTTTTTT. It encodes CASYYRSGLNEKLFF.

This chain links TRBV4-1 with TRBJ1-1; no firm D call. Trimming took 4 bases from V and 6 from J, leaving 24 bases between them. CDR1 and CDR2 from the germline V gene are MGHRA and YSYEKL. CDR3 size: 17 residues. For the CDR3, the DNA is TGCGCCAGCAGCCTCACCGAACCGCCTGATGAGCTGGCTGAAGCTTTCTTT. This gives the protein CASSLTEPPDELAEAFF.